This T cell receptor (beta chain) was sequenced in a study of technical replicates of blood from several donors. Clones were read by immunoSEQ multiplex PCR, and TCRdb kept only the in-frame ones, dropping some. The profile covers 55,000 to 75,000 clones, with 91% appearing a single time and 3% to 5% taken by the ten largest. The CDR3 covers 13 residues. Germline loops: CDR1 LGHNT, CDR2 FRNRAP. Trimming cost V 0 bases and J 6 bases, with 7 bases left between them. This chain links TRBV12-5 with TRBJ2-3; D remains unclear. Source material: PBMCs. The origin of this receptor is a human donor in good health. Some clones in this sample may be carry-over from other donors' samples. CDR3 DNA sequence: TGTGCTAGTGGTTTGGTAATGAGGGATACGCAGTATTTT. Amino acids: CASGLVMRDTQYF.